These T cell receptor beta chains were read from a single sample in a study of blood T cells in healthy people across ages. TCRdb recomputed calls from the 5' RACE reads with MiXCR, one row per CDR3 protein. This table has nearly 1 million distinct CDR3 sequences, roughly half appearing once. Sample: blood. These receptors originate from a woman aged 60-75 years in good health. Each CDR3 is given with its conserved first and last residue. Each record gives: V gene, clone size, D gene, J gene, CDR3 protein, CDR3 DNA. A D gene is named only where the DNA matches it firmly. Not every row has a clone size; where given, it reads once, few, many or a size class.

V: TRBV27
size: few
D: TRBD2
J: TRBJ2-1
CDR3: CASSSLAGGETEQFF
DNA: TGTGCCAGCAGTTCCCTGGCGGGAGGGGAAACGGAGCAGTTCTTC

V: TRBV20-1
size: -
D: -
J: TRBJ2-7
CDR3: CSAKRGEGRYEQYF
DNA: TGCAGTGCTAAGAGGGGGGAAGGTCGATACGAGCAGTACTTC

V: TRBV20-1
size: -
D: TRBD1
J: TRBJ2-7
CDR3: CSAPLRDRYDEQYF
DNA: TGCAGTGCTCCCTTGAGGGACAGGTATGACGAGCAGTACTTC

V: TRBV4-1
size: few
D: -
J: TRBJ2-5
CDR3: CASSQVHPLVLETQYF
DNA: TGCGCCAGCAGCCAAGTCCACCCCCTCGTATTAGAGACCCAGTACTTC

V: TRBV12-3/TRBV12-4
size: few
D: TRBD1
J: TRBJ2-7
CDR3: CASSNTGTGVDEQYF
DNA: TGTGCCAGCAGTAACACCGGGACAGGGGTGGACGAGCAGTACTTC

V: TRBV2
size: -
D: -
J: TRBJ2-1
CDR3: CASDGGVIAREQFF
DNA: TGTGCCAGCGACGGGGGCGTAATAGCCCGTGAGCAGTTCTTC

V: TRBV5-1
size: once
D: -
J: TRBJ1-2
CDR3: CASSLEAVYGYTF
DNA: TGCGCCAGCAGCTTGGAGGCCGTCTATGGCTACACCTTC

V: TRBV4-1
size: -
D: -
J: TRBJ2-3
CDR3: CASSQDPKGATRRRDTQYF
DNA: TGCGCCAGCAGCCAAGATCCGAAGGGAGCTACAAGGCGGCGGGATACGCAGTATTTT

V: TRBV7-2
size: -
D: TRBD2
J: TRBJ2-2
CDR3: CASNRRLAGLTGELFF
DNA: TGTGCCAGCAACCGCAGGCTAGCGGGCCTGACCGGGGAGCTGTTTTTT

V: TRBV28
size: -
D: -
J: TRBJ1-5
CDR3: CASSPLLGYQPQHF
DNA: TGTGCCAGCAGCCCACTATTGGGGTATCAGCCCCAGCATTTT

V: TRBV7-6
size: few
D: TRBD1
J: TRBJ1-5
CDR3: CASSLSAGGQPQHF
DNA: TGTGCCAGCAGCTTATCCGCAGGGGGTCAGCCCCAGCATTTT

V: TRBV9
size: -
D: TRBD2
J: TRBJ2-3
CDR3: CASSVAGGVTDTQYF
DNA: TGTGCCAGCAGCGTAGCTGGGGGGGTAACAGATACGCAGTATTTT

V: TRBV12-3/TRBV12-4
size: -
D: -
J: TRBJ2-1
CDR3: CASSFKGLVRNEQFF
DNA: TGTGCCAGCAGTTTTAAGGGGTTGGTACGCAATGAGCAGTTCTTC

V: TRBV3-1
size: -
D: TRBD1
J: TRBJ1-1
CDR3: CASSRLTGAGTEAFF
DNA: TGTGCCAGCAGCCGCCTTACAGGGGCTGGCACTGAAGCTTTCTTT

V: TRBV29-1
size: -
D: TRBD2
J: TRBJ2-7
CDR3: CSVEDRKRELSYNEQYF
DNA: TGCAGCGTTGAAGATCGCAAGCGGGAGTTATCCTACAATGAGCAGTACTTC

V: TRBV3-1
size: few
D: -
J: TRBJ2-2
CDR3: CASSQVWRNTGELFF
DNA: TGTGCCAGCAGCCAAGTCTGGAGGAACACCGGGGAGCTGTTTTTT

V: TRBV11-2
size: few
D: -
J: TRBJ2-1
CDR3: CASRLSTYNEQFF
DNA: TGTGCCAGCAGACTGAGTACCTACAATGAGCAGTTCTTC

V: TRBV7-2
size: few
D: TRBD2
J: TRBJ2-3
CDR3: CASSPSGGMGDTQYF
DNA: TGTGCCAGCAGCCCTAGCGGAGGTATGGGAGATACGCAGTATTTT

V: TRBV7-2
size: -
D: TRBD2
J: TRBJ2-7
CDR3: CASSSHLAGDTYEQYF
DNA: TGTGCCAGCAGCTCTCATCTAGCGGGCGACACCTACGAGCAGTACTTC

V: TRBV20-1
size: once
D: TRBD1
J: TRBJ1-5
CDR3: CSARAGTDSNQPQHF
DNA: TGCAGTGCTAGGGCTGGGACAGATAGCAATCAGCCCCAGCATTTT

V: TRBV4-2
size: -
D: -
J: TRBJ2-7
CDR3: CASSQAVYKEGGYEQYF
DNA: TGTGCCAGCAGCCAAGCAGTTTATAAGGAGGGAGGTTACGAGCAGTACTTC

V: TRBV6-5
size: few
D: -
J: TRBJ2-3
CDR3: CASSPQGLWTDTQYF
DNA: TGTGCCAGCAGTCCCCAAGGACTTTGGACGGATACGCAGTATTTT

V: TRBV6-2/TRBV6-3
size: -
D: -
J: TRBJ2-7
CDR3: CASRRGVPYEQYF
DNA: TGTGCCAGCAGGAGGGGGGTCCCCTACGAGCAGTACTTC

V: TRBV5-4
size: -
D: -
J: TRBJ2-5
CDR3: CASGLVGMAQETQYF
DNA: TGTGCCAGCGGCTTGGTGGGGATGGCCCAAGAGACCCAGTACTTC

V: TRBV28
size: -
D: -
J: TRBJ2-3
CDR3: CENPRPPRGGSRGDTQYF
DNA: TGTGAGAACCCGCGTCCCCCCCGAGGGGGCTCACGGGGGGATACGCAGTATTTT

V: TRBV18
size: -
D: -
J: TRBJ2-7
CDR3: CASSRQITETPYEQYF
DNA: TGTGCCAGCTCACGTCAGATAACAGAGACCCCCTACGAGCAGTACTTC

V: TRBV6-2/TRBV6-3
size: -
D: TRBD1
J: TRBJ1-2
CDR3: CASSSPPGGYNYGYTF
DNA: TGTGCCAGCAGTTCCCCCCCAGGGGGATATAACTATGGCTACACCTTC

V: TRBV29-1
size: few
D: -
J: TRBJ2-7
CDR3: CSVNGTGRYEQYF
DNA: TGCAGCGTGAATGGGACCGGTCGCTACGAGCAGTACTTC

V: TRBV20-1
size: once
D: TRBD2
J: TRBJ2-3
CDR3: CSATAGGPPDTQYF
DNA: TGCAGTGCTACAGCGGGAGGGCCCCCAGATACGCAGTATTTT

V: TRBV20-1
size: -
D: -
J: TRBJ2-2
CDR3: CSARVARNTGELFF
DNA: TGCAGTGCTAGAGTGGCTCGGAACACCGGGGAGCTGTTTTTT

V: TRBV5-1
size: -
D: TRBD2
J: TRBJ2-7
CDR3: CASSSSGDSYEQYF
DNA: TGCGCCAGCAGCTCTAGCGGAGATTCCTACGAGCAGTACTTC

V: TRBV10-3
size: -
D: TRBD2
J: TRBJ2-3
CDR3: CAIRASGYTDTQYF
DNA: TGTGCCATCAGGGCTAGCGGATACACAGATACGCAGTATTTT

V: TRBV3-1
size: -
D: TRBD2
J: TRBJ2-1
CDR3: CASSLLGGLAGVNEQFF
DNA: TGTGCCAGCAGCCTTCTGGGAGGGCTAGCGGGGGTCAATGAGCAGTTCTTC

V: TRBV12-3/TRBV12-4
size: -
D: TRBD1
J: TRBJ2-6
CDR3: CASSDRVSGANVLTF
DNA: TGTGCCAGCAGTGACAGGGTGTCTGGGGCCAACGTCCTGACTTTC

V: TRBV3-1
size: -
D: TRBD1
J: TRBJ2-1
CDR3: CASRADRGVYLNNEQFF
DNA: TGTGCCAGCAGAGCGGACAGGGGTGTTTATTTGAACAATGAGCAGTTCTTC

V: TRBV7-9
size: -
D: -
J: TRBJ2-6
CDR3: CASSSGWAIRSGANVLTF
DNA: TGTGCCAGCAGCTCCGGTTGGGCTATACGCTCTGGGGCCAACGTCCTGACTTTC

V: TRBV20-1
size: -
D: -
J: TRBJ2-2
CDR3: CSARPTNTGELFF
DNA: TGCAGTGCTAGACCAACGAACACCGGGGAGCTGTTTTTT

V: TRBV20-1
size: -
D: -
J: TRBJ1-4
CDR3: CSAYDTGTENEKLFF
DNA: TGCAGTGCTTACGACACAGGGACCGAGAATGAAAAACTGTTTTTT

V: TRBV21-1
size: -
D: -
J: TRBJ2-7
CDR3: CASSKKGDSPPPYEQYF
DNA: TGTGCCAGCAGCAAAAAAGGCGACAGTCCGCCCCCCTACGAGCAGTACTTC

V: TRBV28
size: -
D: TRBD2
J: TRBJ2-7
CDR3: CASSSTRDGDYRYEQYF
DNA: TGTGCCAGCAGTTCCACCCGAGATGGGGACTACCGGTACGAGCAGTACTTC

V: TRBV27
size: few
D: -
J: TRBJ2-7
CDR3: CASSAGGEAYEQYF
DNA: TGTGCCAGCAGTGCAGGGGGGGAAGCCTACGAGCAGTACTTC

V: TRBV6-1
size: -
D: -
J: TRBJ2-3
CDR3: CASRTTQNTDTQYF
DNA: TGTGCCAGCAGGACAACACAAAACACAGATACGCAGTATTTT

V: TRBV5-1
size: -
D: TRBD2
J: TRBJ2-1
CDR3: CTSSPLPSGSMYEQFF
DNA: TGCACCAGCAGCCCCCTTCCCAGCGGGAGTATGTATGAGCAGTTCTTC

V: TRBV6-1
size: -
D: -
J: TRBJ2-6
CDR3: CASSEWGLSGANVLTF
DNA: TGTGCCAGCAGTGAATGGGGGCTCTCTGGGGCCAACGTCCTGACTTTC

V: TRBV20-1
size: once
D: -
J: TRBJ2-5
CDR3: CSVQAGGSQETQYF
DNA: TGCAGTGTTCAGGCTGGTGGGAGCCAAGAGACCCAGTACTTC

V: TRBV6-2/TRBV6-3
size: few
D: -
J: TRBJ1-1
CDR3: CASSYSSAGRAEAFF
DNA: TGTGCCAGCAGTTACTCGAGTGCGGGAAGGGCTGAAGCTTTCTTT

V: TRBV29-1
size: -
D: TRBD1
J: TRBJ2-1
CDR3: CSYDDRGHEQFF
DNA: TGCAGCTATGATGACAGGGGGCATGAGCAGTTCTTC

V: TRBV4-3
size: -
D: TRBD2
J: TRBJ2-1
CDR3: CASSQALGLAGIRGEQFF
DNA: TGCGCCAGCAGCCAAGCCCTGGGACTAGCGGGAATCAGGGGTGAGCAGTTCTTC

V: TRBV25-1
size: once
D: TRBD2
J: TRBJ2-1
CDR3: CASSEGRFGGGLAGGVNEQYF
DNA: TGTGCCAGCAGTGAAGGGAGGTTCGGCGGGGGACTAGCGGGAGGGGTTAATGAGCAATACTTC

V: TRBV4-1
size: -
D: -
J: TRBJ2-5
CDR3: CASGATSDNEQYF
DNA: TGCGCCAGCGGCGCGACTAGTGACAATGAGCAGTACTTC

V: TRBV7-2
size: -
D: -
J: TRBJ2-2
CDR3: CASSLNRKTNTGELFF
DNA: TGTGCCAGCAGCTTGAACAGAAAAACGAACACCGGGGAGCTGTTTTTT

V: TRBV28
size: once
D: TRBD2
J: TRBJ2-5
CDR3: CASSPSQAGVQETQYF
DNA: TGTGCCAGCAGCCCCTCTCAGGCGGGAGTCCAAGAGACCCAGTACTTC

V: TRBV10-3
size: many
D: -
J: TRBJ1-2
CDR3: CAIGTSNYGYTF
DNA: TGTGCCATCGGGACTTCTAACTATGGCTACACCTTC

V: TRBV11-1
size: -
D: -
J: TRBJ2-4
CDR3: CASSLDAETEMWEQYF
DNA: TGTGCCAGCAGCTTAGACGCCGAGACAGAAATGTGGGAGCAGTACTTC